The sequence of this TCR beta chain was determined in a study of identifying expanded T cells in peripheral blood. Study conclusions and caveats: Across healthy donors, higher total template counts meant significantly greater approximately two-week count variance.

Some clones are missing from TCRdb's copy, which holds only in-frame ones; the method was immunoSEQ multiplex PCR. The table includes about 63,000 clones, approximately 83% detected once. Of note for this clone: Antigen specificity is unknown.

CDR1 KGHSH and CDR2 LQKENI come from the germline V gene. V was pared by 3 bases and J by 4 bases, with 4 bases of the junction left unmatched. This CDR3 region has 16 residues. No infections or other immune events were documented during collection. The receptor was isolated from a person between 18 and 75 years old in good health. V gene TRBV18 combines with J gene TRBJ2-5; 14 positions agree with TRBD2. The sample consisted of blood. The CDR3 here is CASSPGLAGEGETQYF. The CDR3 region has the DNA TGTGCCAGCTCACCGGGACTAGCGGGAGAGGGAGAGACCCAGTACTTC.